The text below deals with one TCR beta chain. Per the authors' pipeline: Counts of nucleated cells, estimated from reference gene primer amplification, were obtained. Clones were read by immunoSEQ multiplex PCR, and TCRdb kept only the in-frame ones, dropping some. V and J calls and clone size follow that table, whereas D and trimming were derived from the DNA. The sample contains 400,000 to 450,000 clones, around 90% of which appear only once. The sample originates from a study of blood T cell repertoires in COVID-19. The V gene end was trimmed by 10 bases and the J gene end by 4 bases; junction bases not matched to a gene: 7. The CDR3 has 13 residues. Germline assignment: CDR1 MNHEY and CDR2 SVGAGI. Recruited during active infection, patients (from Seattle) were subsequently followed longitudinally.

Material for sequencing was peripheral blood. This sequence originates from a man between 18 and 35 years old with COVID-19, enrolled during active disease. The chain has TRBV6-5 and TRBJ2-7; 10 bases agree with TRBD1. The CDR3 coding sequence is TGTGCCATCGGGACAGGGGATAGGTACGAGCAGTACTTC. As protein: CAIGTGDRYEQYF.